This is a list of T cell receptor beta chains from one sample in a study of a mutant IDH1 vaccine in newly diagnosed glioma. Their target antigens are unknown. The protocol was immunoSEQ multiplex PCR, while the TCRdb copy is restricted to in-frame clones and leaves out a portion. The table includes 25,000 to 40,000 clones, 79% detected once. Sequencing was performed on PBMCs, taken from a glioma patient whose treatment included an IDH1 peptide vaccine. These receptors originate from a woman aged 30 to 39 with glioma. Some clones in this sample may be carry-over from other donors' samples. The CDR3 runs from the conserved cysteine through the conserved F or W. The D gene is left open where the match is weak. Some rows have no size entry. The others give once, few or many, or a class for an expanded clone.

j_gene	v_gene	d_gene	abundance	CDR3nt	CDR3aa
TRBJ2-5	TRBV9	TRBD2	-	TGTGCCAGCAGCATCCCGCGGGAGGGCCAAGAGACCCAGTACTTC	CASSIPREGQETQYF
TRBJ2-2	TRBV19	-	-	TGTGCCAGTAGTATAGCGGAGACACCGAACACCGGGGAGCTGTTTTTT	CASSIAETPNTGELFF
TRBJ1-2	TRBV5-4	-	-	TGTGCCAGCAGCTTATTTCCCAGAGACTATGGCTACACCTTC	CASSLFPRDYGYTF
TRBJ1-5	TRBV27	TRBD1	few	TGTGCCAGCAGTTGGACAGGGGGCCGGCAGCCCCAGCATTTT	CASSWTGGRQPQHF
TRBJ1-5	TRBV5-4	-	-	TGTGCCAGCAGCTCGAAGGAAAATAGCAATCAGCCCCAGCATTTT	CASSSKENSNQPQHF
TRBJ1-5	TRBV6-5	-	-	TGTGCCAGCAGTCGCGACGACAATCAGCCCCAGCATTTT	CASSRDDNQPQHF
TRBJ1-1	TRBV27	-	-	TGTGCCAGCACTGCGGGACACCCTACTACCACTGAAGCTTTCTTT	CASTAGHPTTTEAFF
TRBJ2-1	TRBV29-1	-	-	TGCAGCGTTGAGGGGCAGGGTCCCTACAATGAGCAGTTCTTC	CSVEGQGPYNEQFF
TRBJ2-1	TRBV11-2	-	-	TGTGCCAGCAGCCCCCTAGGAGAGAGCTACAATGAGCAGTTCTTC	CASSPLGESYNEQFF
TRBJ1-4	TRBV5-6	-	-	TGTGCCAGCAGCTTGAGCGGGGATGAAAAACTGTTTTTT	CASSLSGDEKLFF
TRBJ1-2	TRBV7-8	TRBD1	-	TGTGCCAGCAGTCCCGGGACAGGGAACGGCTACACCTTC	CASSPGTGNGYTF
TRBJ2-7	TRBV29-1	-	-	TGCAGCGTTGGAGATTACGAGCAGTACTTC	CSVGDYEQYF
TRBJ2-5	TRBV5-4	-	-	TGTGCCAGCAGCTTGGTGTTCGGCAGGGGCTTGGAGACCCAGTACTTC	CASSLVFGRGLETQYF
TRBJ2-1	TRBV30	-	-	TGTGCCTGGGAAACGATGCTAGGCTATGAGCAGTTCTTC	CAWETMLGYEQFF
TRBJ2-5	TRBV30	TRBD1	-	TGTGCCTGGAGTGTTGGACAGGTGTCAAGAGAGACCCAGTACTTC	CAWSVGQVSRETQYF
TRBJ2-2	TRBV6-4	TRBD2	-	TGTGCCAGCAGAAGGACTAGCGGGAGTCTCACCGGGGAGCTGTTTTTT	CASRRTSGSLTGELFF
TRBJ2-7	TRBV5-6	-	-	TGTGCCAGCAGCTCGGACGGGGAAGCCTACGAGCAGTACTTC	CASSSDGEAYEQYF
TRBJ2-3	TRBV7-8	-	-	TGTGCCAGCAGCTTTGGTCCGGGAAACATTTTTGATACGCAGTATTTT	CASSFGPGNIFDTQYF
TRBJ2-1	TRBV9	-	-	TGTGCCAGCAGCCCGGGAAGCTCCTACAATGAGCAGTTCTTC	CASSPGSSYNEQFF
TRBJ1-5	TRBV6-1	-	-	TGTGCCAGCAGGGTAGATGGTAGCAATCAGCCCCAGCATTTT	CASRVDGSNQPQHF
TRBJ1-6	TRBV7-8	TRBD1	-	TGTGCCAGCAGCTTAGGCGGGACAGGGTATTCACCCCTCCACTTT	CASSLGGTGYSPLHF
TRBJ1-1	TRBV19	-	-	TGTGCCAGTAGGATAGGGGACACTGAAGCTTTCTTT	CASRIGDTEAFF
TRBJ2-5	TRBV27	-	-	TGTGCCAGCAGTTTAAGAGGGCATTCCGAGACCCAGTACTTC	CASSLRGHSETQYF
TRBJ1-2	TRBV5-1	-	-	TGCGCCAGCGGGCGAGGAGGGGAGGCTTTGGGTGTGAGCTACACCTTC	CASGRGGEALGVSYTF
TRBJ2-7	TRBV4-1	TRBD2	-	TGCGCCAGCAGCCAAGCCCCCATGACTAGCGGGAGCTCCTACGAGCAGTACTTC	CASSQAPMTSGSSYEQYF
TRBJ2-4	TRBV5-7	-	-	TGTGCCAGCAGCTTGAGGGGCCAGGGGTTTGACAAAAACATTCAGTACTTC	CASSLRGQGFDKNIQYF
TRBJ2-1	TRBV4-1	TRBD2	once	TGCGCCAGCAGCAGGGTTAGCGGGAGTTTAAATGAGCAGTTCTTC	CASSRVSGSLNEQFF
TRBJ1-2	TRBV9	-	-	TGTGCCAGCAGTGAGAACTCGGGGGATGGCTACACCTTC	CASSENSGDGYTF
TRBJ2-3	TRBV7-2	TRBD2	-	TGTGCCAGCAGCTTAGTAATTAGCGGGGGCCGAGGAGATACGCAGTATTTT	CASSLVISGGRGDTQYF
TRBJ1-2	TRBV7-9	-	-	TGTGCCAGCAGCCCCTACTATGGCTACACCTTC	CASSPYYGYTF
TRBJ1-1	TRBV2	TRBD1	-	TGTGCCAGCAGGTGGACAGGGGAGAACACTGAAGCTTTCTTT	CASRWTGENTEAFF
TRBJ2-5	TRBV5-1	-	few	TGCGCCAGCAGCCGTGAGTACCAAGAGACCCAGTACTTC	CASSREYQETQYF
TRBJ2-1	TRBV7-9	-	-	TGTGCCAGCAGCTCCATACTACCGTCGTTCTTC	CASSSILPSFF
TRBJ1-1	TRBV30	-	-	TGTGCCTGGCGGGGACAATCAAACACTGAAGCTTTCTTT	CAWRGQSNTEAFF
TRBJ2-5	TRBV5-4	-	-	TGTGCCAGCAGCCTCCGGGAGACCCAGTACTTC	CASSLRETQYF
TRBJ2-7	TRBV7-8	-	once	TGTGCCAGCAGCTTAGATCAGGGCGAGCAGTACTTC	CASSLDQGEQYF
TRBJ2-1	TRBV5-1	TRBD1	-	TGCGCCAGCAGCCAAGGGACAGAGAATGAGCAGTTCTTC	CASSQGTENEQFF
TRBJ1-1	TRBV7-2	-	-	TGTGCCAGCAGCTTAGTGGCCAGGCAGAACACTGAAGCTTTCTTT	CASSLVARQNTEAFF
TRBJ2-3	TRBV4-2	TRBD2	-	TGTGCCAGCAGCCAAGGGGAGGGCGGTGCAGATACGCAGTATTTT	CASSQGEGGADTQYF
TRBJ2-1	TRBV4-2	TRBD2	once	TGTGCCAGCAGTACTTCTAGCGGTAGAGGGGATGAGCAGTTCTTC	CASSTSSGRGDEQFF
TRBJ2-7	TRBV6-6	-	-	TGTGCCAGCAGTTACTTGGAGGGTTCTATATACGAGCAGTACTTC	CASSYLEGSIYEQYF
TRBJ2-5	TRBV9	-	-	TGTGCCAGCAGCGTAGCCGGGCCCCAGAACGGGAACCAGTACTTC	CASSVAGPQNGNQYF
TRBJ1-2	TRBV7-8	-	-	TGTGCCAGCAGCTTGGGGGCGGGGGCTCTGAATGGCTACACCTTC	CASSLGAGALNGYTF
TRBJ1-2	TRBV10-2	-	-	TGCGCCAGCAGTGATTCGGGTTTGGACGCCGGGACCTATGGCTACACCTTC	CASSDSGLDAGTYGYTF
TRBJ1-4	TRBV6-6	TRBD1	-	TGTGCCAGCAGGGACAGGGGGCCTGAAAAACTGTTTTTT	CASRDRGPEKLFF
TRBJ2-2	TRBV27	-	-	TGTGCCAGCAGTTTTCGTGGAGTTTGGGTAGGCCCCATCAATGTCGGGGAGCTGTTTTTT	CASSFRGVWVGPINVGELFF
TRBJ2-1	TRBV7-9	-	once	TGTGCCAGCAGCTACACCCCCAGGAATGAGCAGTTCTTC	CASSYTPRNEQFF
TRBJ2-3	TRBV4-1	TRBD2	-	TGCGCCAGCAGCCAAGATGCCCAAGCGGGAGGCACAGATACGCAGTATTTT	CASSQDAQAGGTDTQYF
TRBJ2-5	TRBV4-2	TRBD2	-	TGTGCCAGCAGCCAAGAACTAGCGGCAGGGGAGACCCAGTACTTC	CASSQELAAGETQYF
TRBJ1-4	TRBV7-9	-	few	TGTGCCAGCAGCTTAAGGGAATCCGGGAATGAAAAACTGTTTTTT	CASSLRESGNEKLFF
TRBJ2-7	TRBV5-4	TRBD1	-	TGTGCCAGCAGCTTGGCAGGGGGCAACGAGCAGTACTTC	CASSLAGGNEQYF
TRBJ1-1	TRBV7-9	-	few	TGTGCCAGCAGCGCGAGAGAAGGGAACACTGAAGCTTTCTTT	CASSAREGNTEAFF
TRBJ1-1	TRBV10-3	TRBD1	few	TGTGCCATCAGTGAGTCGACAGGGGGGATGAACACTGAAGCTTTCTTT	CAISESTGGMNTEAFF
TRBJ2-7	TRBV11-1	-	-	TGTGCCAGCAGCTTAACTTTGGACTCCTACGAGCAGTACTTC	CASSLTLDSYEQYF
TRBJ1-1	TRBV6-5	-	few	TGTGCCAGCAGTACTCAGGGCGACACTGAAGCTTTCTTT	CASSTQGDTEAFF
TRBJ1-4	TRBV18	-	-	TGTGCCAGCTCACCACCTAGGATTGAAAAACTGTTTTTT	CASSPPRIEKLFF